The T cell receptor (beta chain) under discussion was sequenced for a study of tumor-infiltrating lymphocytes in primary liver carcinoma. Overall study findings and caveats: Pairs comparing tumor with adjacent tissue or blood overlapped less than pairs drawn from tumor regions. Relative to blood, tumors carried a significantly larger fraction of the repertoire in their top 250 clones (p = 0.039).

A primer in the constant region served to generate TCR beta cDNA from about 470 ng of total RNA. Three nested multiplex PCR rounds, a slightly modified ARM-PCR method, built the TCR beta libraries. TCRdb processed the multiplex PCR reads anew with MiXCR; each CDR3 protein has one entry. In the table there are about 300,000 distinct CDR3 sequences, approximately 60% of which are singletons. Unsorted whole blood supplied the blood RNA, and germline DNA was isolated too. Donors were untreated and chronically infected with HBV. Regarding this clonotype: What it binds is unknown. A much larger clone lies one base from this, so it may be a read error.

This TCR was sampled from a man in his forties or fifties with primary liver carcinoma and hepatitis B virus infection. The sample was peripheral blood.

The DNA of the CDR3 is TGTGCCAGCAGCCCTTCCACCTATAATTCACCCCTCCACTTT. This translates into CASSPSTYNSPLHF. This chain links TRBV11-2 with TRBJ1-6, with D uncertain. CDR1 is SGHAT, CDR2 FQNNGV, per germline. V was pared by 5 bases and J by 2 bases, with 7 bases between. The CDR3 is 14 residues long.